Shown below are 13 T cell receptor beta chains from a single sample sequenced in a study of identical twins. In TCRdb, the 5' RACE reads were re-called with MiXCR into one record per CDR3 protein. The sample lists about 240,000 distinct CDR3 sequences, 10% to 13% seen once, with more than 8% in the top ten. Sample: memory T cells sorted from blood. The source is a man aged 50-60 years in good health.

The CDR3 protein is CSARVLGQAINSPLHF. The CDR3 coding sequence is TGCAGTGCTAGAGTTTTGGGTCAGGCGATTAATTCACCCCTCCACTTT. The rearrangement uses TRBV20-1 and TRBJ1-6, with D uncertain. Germline-derived CDR1 and CDR2 are DFQATT and SNEGSKA (reference sequence). The V end lost 1 base, the J end lost 6 bases, and 16 bases lay between the germline ends. This CDR3 has 16 residues.

The table lists this clonotype with many counts. The junction differs from germline at one of its ends, possibly a read error. The V call is TRBV20-1, the J call TRBJ1-1; the D is unclear. Germline V lookup: CDR1 DFQATT, CDR2 SNEGSKA (reference sequence). The CDR3 length is 11 residues. The CDR3 sequence is CSARDHDEAFF. DNA of the CDR3: TGCAGTGCCAGAGACCACGATGAAGCTTTCTTT.

This clonotype was counted many times. The rearrangement joins TRBV5-1 to TRBJ1-6; D unresolved. Looked up from germline, CDR1 is SGHRS and CDR2 is YFSETQ. CDR3 size: 15 residues. Trimming left V 0 bases short and J 10 bases short, with 14 bases between. This CDR3 reads CASSLEAGFKSPLHF. Written as DNA, the CDR3 is TGCGCCAGCAGCTTGGAGGCAGGCTTTAAGTCACCCCTCCACTTT. Complete variable domain (other parts from reference TRBV5-1 and TRBJ1-6): KAGVTQTPRYLIKTRGQQVTLSCSPISGHRSVSWYQQTPGQGLQFLFEYFSETQRNKGNFPGRFSGRQFSNSRSEMNVSTLELGDSALYLCASSLEAGFKSPLHFGNGTRLTVT.

This clonotype was found a few times. The J gene is TRBJ2-3, the V gene TRBV7-2; 7 positions agree with TRBD1. The CDR3 runs to 17 residues. The germline CDR1 and CDR2 sequences are SGHTA and FQGNSA. The ends lost 1 base at V and 7 bases at J; junction bases unmatched: 14. This CDR3 is CASSLDARKGAGNTQYF. CDR3 bases: TGTGCCAGCAGCTTAGACGCCAGGAAGGGGGCTGGGAATACGCAGTATTTT.

This clonotype was picked up many times. The CDR3 DNA is TGTGCCAGCAGGCCAGAAGGGGTCTCAGATACGCAGTATTTT. This gives the protein CASRPEGVSDTQYF. V is TRBV2 and J is TRBJ2-3; a weak D match, TRBD1 (5 bases). Trimming shortened V by 6 bases and J by 4 bases, and 14 bases separated the two germline ends. The CDR3 consists of 14 residues. Per germline, CDR1 SNHLY and CDR2 FYNNEI.

This clonotype came up many times. The rearrangement links TRBV7-8 to TRBJ2-3, with D tentatively TRBD2 (6 bases). The V end was cut by 6 bases, the J end by 3 bases, with 10 bases between. Looked up from germline, CDR1 is SGHVS and CDR2 is FQNEAQ. This CDR3 has 13 residues. The CDR3, as DNA: TGTGCCAGCAGGCGGGGACTTACAGATACGCAGTATTTT. It codes for CASRRGLTDTQYF.

This clonotype was seen at least ten times. The rearrangement links TRBV28 to TRBJ2-7; D possibly corresponds to TRBD2 (6 bases). V lost 7 bases and J 0 bases, leaving 13 bases between the germline ends. The length of the CDR3 is 14 residues. Germline values: CDR1 MDHEN, CDR2 SYDVKM. This CDR3 is CASTSLGGSYEQYF. The CDR3 bases are TGTGCCAGCACCTCTCTGGGGGGCTCCTACGAGCAGTACTTC.

This clonotype appeared many times. The rearrangement links TRBV7-8 to TRBJ2-6; D gene ambiguous. V was cut by 1 base and J by 0 bases, with 7 bases left in between. The CDR3 runs to 16 residues. From germline, CDR1 is SGHVS and CDR2 FQNEAQ. The chain's CDR3 is CASSLVSISGANVLTF. CDR3 nucleotides: TGTGCCAGCAGCTTAGTCAGTATCTCTGGGGCCAACGTCCTGACTTTC.

This clonotype was detected many times. V is TRBV27 and J is TRBJ2-3; 8 bases map to TRBD1. The germline gives CDR1 MNHEY, CDR2 SMNVEV (reference sequence). The CDR3 sequence is 16 residues long. The trim removed 6 bases at V and 0 bases at J, leaving 8 bases unmatched. The CDR3 region is CASRNSGQVSTDTQYF. DNA of the CDR3: TGTGCCAGCAGGAACTCGGGACAGGTCAGCACAGATACGCAGTATTTT.

The V and J genes are TRBV7-9 and TRBJ2-2; a weak D match, TRBD1 (5 bases). This CDR3 has 16 amino acids. Deletions cut 5 bases from V and 7 bases from J, with 20 bases between. Per germline, CDR1 SEHNR and CDR2 FQNEAQ (reference sequence). The CDR3 DNA sequence: TGTGCCAGCAGCACTGGGGCATCCGTCCGTGGCGGGGAGCTGTTTTTT. This codes for CASSTGASVRGGELFF.

The CDR3 nucleotides read TGTGCCAGCAGCTTGAACAGCGGGAGGGCCGCCTACAATGAGCAGTTCTTC. It is translated as CASSLNSGRAAYNEQFF. This chain joins TRBV6-1 and TRBJ2-1, with 10 bases fitting TRBD2. This CDR3 comprises 17 residues. Trimming removed 6 bases from V and 2 bases from J; junction bases left unmatched: 10. The germline V gene encodes CDR1 MNHNS and CDR2 SASEGT.

This clonotype came up a few times. The gene calls are TRBV14 and TRBJ2-5; D ambiguous. Deletions cut 3 bases from V and 2 bases from J, with 7 bases between. From germline, CDR1 is SGHDN and CDR2 FVKESK. The CDR3 length is 13 residues. The DNA for the CDR3 is TGTGCCAGCAGCCATGTATTACAAGAGACCCAGTACTTC. Protein product: CASSHVLQETQYF.

V gene TRBV5-5 combines with J gene TRBJ2-1, with 11 bases that match TRBD1. Germline-derived CDR1 and CDR2 are SGHKS and YYEKEE (reference sequence). The V segment lost 4 bases and the J segment 8 bases; nucleotides outside the gene matches: 8. The length of the CDR3 is 15 residues. The CDR3 DNA reads TGTGCCAGCAGCCCCCGGGGACAGGGGGTCGATGAGCAGTTCTTC. Amino acids: CASSPRGQGVDEQFF.